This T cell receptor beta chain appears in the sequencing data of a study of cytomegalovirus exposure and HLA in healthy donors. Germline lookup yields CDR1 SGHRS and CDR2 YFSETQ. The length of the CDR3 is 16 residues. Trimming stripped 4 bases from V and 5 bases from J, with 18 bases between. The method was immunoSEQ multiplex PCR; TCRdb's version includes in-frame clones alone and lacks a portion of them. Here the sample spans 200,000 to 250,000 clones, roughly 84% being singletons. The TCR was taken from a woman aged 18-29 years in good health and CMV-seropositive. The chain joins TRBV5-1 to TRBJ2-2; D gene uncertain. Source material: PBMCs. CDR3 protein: CASSTPGKDGTGELFF. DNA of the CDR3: TGCGCCAGCAGCACTCCGGGTAAAGACGGTACCGGGGAGCTGTTTTTT.